These 17 T cell receptor beta chains were sequenced from one sample in a study of PD-1 blockade in classical Hodgkin lymphoma. Time point: cycle 4 day 1 (C4D1), after around six weeks of nivolumab. Following autologous stem cell transplantation, relapse occurred in every patient, and exposure to brentuximab vedotin varied. The protocol was immunoSEQ multiplex PCR, while the TCRdb copy is restricted to in-frame clones and leaves out a portion. The sample has approximately 49,000 clones, 80% seen once. This specimen was peripheral blood mononuclear cells (PBMCs), taken before the fourth cycle of nivolumab. These receptors originate from a human donor with classical Hodgkin lymphoma.

The chain uses TRBV6-1 and TRBJ2-7, with D perhaps given as TRBD1 or TRBD2 (5 bases each). V was cut by 7 bases and J by 0 bases, with 13 bases left in between. Germline V gene data show CDR1 as MNHNS and CDR2 as SASEGT. CDR3 length: 14 amino acids. CDR3 DNA sequence: TGTGCCAGCACCGAGATGAGGGGCTCCTACGAGCAGTACTTC. Its protein is CASTEMRGSYEQYF.

The chain has TRBV18 and TRBJ1-3; D unresolved. The CDR3 totals 17 residues. Germline V gives CDR1 KGHSH, CDR2 LQKENI. The V gene lost 6 bases and the J gene lost 0 bases, with 18 bases spanning the gap. CDR3 bases: TGTGCCAGCTCGTCCTCAACCGGGCCCGGCTCTGGAAACACCATATATTTT. Protein sequence: CASSSSTGPGSGNTIYF.

This clone was recorded once. The V gene is TRBV5-5, the J gene TRBJ1-4; 7 positions match TRBD1. The CDR3 has 18 residues. With 4 bases clipped from V and 0 bases from J, the junction kept 12 bases outside the gene matches. CDR1 is SGHKS and CDR2 is YYEKEE in the germline V gene (reference sequence). CDR3 protein: CASSRHRDSLSTNEKLFF. Written as DNA, the CDR3 is TGTGCCAGCAGCCGACACCGGGACAGCCTATCAACTAATGAAAAACTGTTTTTT.

This sequence joins TRBV11-3 and TRBJ2-7; D is perhaps TRBD1 or TRBD2 (5 bases each). The V end was cut by 3 bases, the J end by 1 base, with 10 bases between. CDR3 size: 14 residues. CDR1 is SGHNT, CDR2 YENEEA, per germline. CDR3 amino acids: CASSFGAVSYEQYF. CDR3 nucleotide sequence: TGTGCCAGCAGCTTCGGGGCAGTATCCTACGAGCAGTACTTC. The full variable domain, completed using reference TRBV11-3 and TRBJ2-7, is EAGVVQSPRYKIIEKKQPVAFWCNPISGHNTLYWYLQNLGQGPELLIRYENEEAVDDSQLPKDRFSAERLKGVDSTLKIQPAELGDSAVYLCASSFGAVSYEQYFGPGTRLTVT.

There are a few counts of this clone. The chain couples TRBV7-8 to TRBJ2-5; D unresolved. This CDR3 spans 16 amino acids. The germline V gene encodes CDR1 SGHVS and CDR2 FQNEAQ. V shed 0 bases and J shed 5 bases, with 16 bases lying between them. CDR3 loop: CASSLAAHTTSETQYF. The CDR3 nucleotides are TGTGCCAGCAGCTTAGCGGCACACACAACGTCGGAGACCCAGTACTTC.

A remark on this clone: Other DNA sequences in the same sample also yield this CDR3. The V and J genes are TRBV27 and TRBJ1-2, with no clear D. The CDR3 loop spans 12 amino acids. Looked up from germline, CDR1 is MNHEY and CDR2 is SMNVEV (reference sequence). Deletions cut 6 bases from V and 5 bases from J, with 10 bases between. The CDR3 loop reads CASSSTAYGYTF. CDR3 in DNA: TGTGCCAGCAGCTCGACGGCGTATGGCTACACCTTC.

This sequence joins TRBV7-2 and TRBJ2-4, with D unresolved. The germline V and J ends were trimmed by 0 bases and 7 bases, with 7 bases remaining between them. Germline CDR1 is SGHTA and CDR2 is FQGNSA. CDR3 length: 13 residues. The CDR3 DNA sequence: TGTGCCAGCAGCTTAGCGCCCCGGAACATTCAGTACTTC. This codes for CASSLAPRNIQYF.

CDR3 nucleotide sequence: TGTGCCAGCTCACCACGACATAGGGGGAACACTGAAGCTTTCTTT. Its protein product is CASSPRHRGNTEAFF. V is TRBV18 and J is TRBJ1-1; TRBD1 is a possible D gene (5 bases). Trimming pared 1 base from V and 1 base from J, leaving 10 bases between. This CDR3 is built from 15 residues. CDR1 and CDR2 from the germline V gene are KGHSH and LQKENI.

The chain recombines TRBV6-6 with TRBJ1-5; D gene uncertain. Trimming left V 8 bases short and J 0 bases short, with 17 bases between. Germline loops: CDR1 MNHNY, CDR2 SVGAGI (reference sequence). CDR3 length: 16 amino acids. The CDR3 is CASHRGPTYSNQPQHF. The DNA of the CDR3 is TGTGCCAGCCACCGCGGACCCACTTATAGCAATCAGCCCCAGCATTTT.

This clone was found a few times. The chain has TRBV28 and TRBJ2-7; the D gene is possibly TRBD1 (6 bases). Trimming pared 8 bases from V and 1 base from J, leaving 15 bases between. Germline CDR1 is MDHEN and CDR2 is SYDVKM. The CDR3 consists of 14 residues. The CDR3 nucleotides read TGTGCCAGCCTCACTGGCAGGGGATCCTACGAGCAGTACTTC. This encodes CASLTGRGSYEQYF.

This sequence joins TRBV30 and TRBJ2-1; D might be TRBD1 or TRBD2, each matching 6 bases. Trimming shortened V by 2 bases and J by 8 bases, and 16 bases separated the two germline ends. The CDR3 loop spans 14 amino acids. Germline values: CDR1 GTSNPN, CDR2 SVGIG (reference sequence). Written as DNA, the CDR3 is TGTGCCTGGAGTCTAGGGGGGCCTTGGGATGAGCAGTTCTTC. Its translation is CAWSLGGPWDEQFF.

V usage is TRBV9 and J usage is TRBJ2-3; D call uncertain. Germline CDR1 SGDLS, CDR2 YYNGEE. V was clipped by 4 bases and J by 2 bases, with 14 bases between them. This CDR3 is 15 amino acids long. CDR3 region: CASSSHSGITDTQYF. In DNA form, the CDR3 reads TGTGCCAGCAGCTCCCACTCTGGGATCACAGATACGCAGTATTTT.

The chain carries TRBV27 and TRBJ2-7; 7 bases align to TRBD1. This CDR3 region has 15 residues. CDR1 and CDR2 from the germline V gene are MNHEY and SMNVEV (reference sequence). Germline trimming cut 3 bases from V and 6 bases from J; bases unmatched to any gene: 11. This CDR3 is CASSFSPGQRAEQYF. CDR3 nucleotide sequence: TGTGCCAGCAGTTTTTCTCCGGGACAGAGAGCCGAGCAGTACTTC.

This chain connects TRBV28 to TRBJ1-3, with 10 bases that match TRBD1. This CDR3 contains 13 residues. CDR1 MDHEN and CDR2 SYDVKM come from the germline V gene. Trimming at V came to 5 bases and at J to 7 bases, leaving 2 bases not matched to a gene. In DNA, the CDR3 is TGTGCCAGCAGTCTGGGACAGGGGAACACCATATATTTT. The encoded protein is CASSLGQGNTIYF. Together with reference TRBV28 and TRBJ1-3, the CDR3 gives the full variable domain: DVKVTQSSRYLVKRTGEKVFLECVQDMDHENMFWYRQDPGLGLRLIYFSYDVKMKEKGDIPEGYSVSREKKERFSLILESASTNQTSMYLCASSLGQGNTIYFGEGSWLTVV.

A note on this clone: The identical CDR3 is also encoded by other nucleotide sequences in the sample. The V and J genes are TRBV9 and TRBJ1-3; no reliable D call. Deletions cut 0 bases from V and 0 bases from J, with 7 bases between. There are 15 residues in the CDR3. Germline values: CDR1 SGDLS, CDR2 YYNGEE. As DNA, the CDR3 is TGTGCCAGCAGCGTAGGGCGAAGCTCTGGAAACACCATATATTTT. Translation: CASSVGRSSGNTIYF. The complete variable domain, with remaining parts taken from reference TRBV9 and TRBJ1-3, reads DSGVTQTPKHLITATGQRVTLRCSPRSGDLSVYWYQQSLDQGLQFLIQYYNGEERAKGNILERFSAQQFPDLHSELNLSSLELGDSALYFCASSVGRSSGNTIYFGEGSWLTVV.

This clone was seen only a few times. This chain connects TRBV6-5 to TRBJ1-1; no clear D. The CDR3 length is 13 residues. Trimming removed 6 bases at V and 5 bases at J, with 13 bases between. The germline gives CDR1 MNHEY, CDR2 SVGAGI. The CDR3 here is CASRAQDVTEAFF. CDR3 coding DNA: TGTGCCAGCAGGGCCCAGGACGTAACTGAAGCTTTCTTT.

The J gene is TRBJ2-3, the V gene TRBV7-2; maybe TRBD1 (5 bases). This CDR3 has 15 amino acids. V was clipped by 1 base and J by 2 bases, with 10 bases between them. In germline, CDR1 is SGHTA, CDR2 FQGNSA. CDR3 DNA: TGTGCCAGCAGCTTAGGTGGACATTACACAGATACGCAGTATTTT. Its protein is CASSLGGHYTDTQYF.